A single sample is the source of the 27 T cell receptor beta chains below, sequenced in a study of cytomegalovirus exposure and HLA in healthy donors. Primers: 60 Vbeta forward and 13 Jbeta reverse. Assay used: immunoSEQ multiplex PCR; TCRdb lists only in-frame clones, some missing. The repertoire consists of 85,000 to 100,000 clones, with about 79% occurring once and the leading ten covering approximately 3.3%. Input material: PBMCs. These receptor sequences come from a male donor in good health and CMV-seropositive.

The V call is TRBV14, the J call TRBJ1-1; D is unresolved. This CDR3 comprises 14 residues. Germline CDR1 and CDR2: SGHDN and FVKESK. V was pared by 0 bases and J by 1 base, with 6 bases between. Here the CDR3 reads CASSQETKNTEAFF. The CDR3 DNA reads as TGTGCCAGCAGCCAAGAAACTAAGAACACTGAAGCTTTCTTT.

The chain has TRBV7-9 and TRBJ1-1; possibly TRBD1 for D (6 bases). V lost 5 bases and J 1 base, leaving 11 bases between the germline ends. The CDR3 is 14 residues long. Germline assignment: CDR1 SEHNR and CDR2 FQNEAQ (reference sequence). Here the CDR3 DNA reads TGTGCCAGCAGCACACTACAGGGGAACACTGAAGCTTTCTTT. Residues: CASSTLQGNTEAFF.

This CDR3 reads CSVVLGLNYGYTF. In DNA form, the CDR3 reads TGCAGCGTTGTCTTGGGACTTAACTATGGCTACACCTTC. The gene calls are TRBV29-1 and TRBJ1-2; tentative D call: TRBD1 (5 bases). V lost 4 bases, J lost 1 base, and 10 bases lay in between. The CDR3 contains 13 residues. The germline gives CDR1 SQVTM, CDR2 ANQGSEA.

This sequence joins TRBV10-1 and TRBJ1-1; a possible D gene is TRBD1 (5 bases). CDR3 size: 15 residues. The germline gives CDR1 WNHNN, CDR2 SYGVQD (reference sequence). V was cut by 3 bases and J by 4 bases, with 15 bases left in between. The CDR3 loop is CASSEAWGGTTEAFF. DNA for the CDR3: TGCGCCAGCAGTGAAGCTTGGGGAGGGACCACTGAAGCTTTCTTT.

V usage is TRBV16 and J usage is TRBJ1-3, with D tentatively TRBD1 (6 bases). The germline V and J ends were trimmed by 0 bases and 4 bases, with 16 bases remaining between them. Germline V CDR1 and CDR2: KGHSY, FQNENV. CDR3 length: 17 amino acids. The chain's CDR3 is CASSQSHPRQVGNTIYF. CDR3 nucleotide sequence: TGTGCCAGCAGCCAATCTCATCCCCGACAGGTCGGAAACACCATATATTTT.

This clone was found a few times. The rearrangement joins TRBV5-1 to TRBJ1-3, with a possible D match to TRBD1 (5 bases). V lost 3 bases to trimming and J lost 4 bases, with 11 bases between them. This CDR3 is built from 14 residues. Germline CDR1 reads SGHRS; CDR2 reads YFSETQ. CDR3 amino acids: CASSSEGRGNTIYF. The CDR3 DNA sequence: TGCGCCAGCAGCTCGGAGGGACGCGGAAACACCATATATTTT.

The chain joins TRBV13 to TRBJ2-1; D unclear. In germline, CDR1 is PRHDT, CDR2 FYEKMQ (reference sequence). With 5 bases removed from V and 7 bases from J, the gap between germline ends came to 9 bases. The CDR3 covers 12 residues. CDR3 region: CASSPMRNEQFF. The DNA of the CDR3 is TGTGCCAGCAGCCCCATGCGGAATGAGCAGTTCTTC.

This chain connects TRBV30 to TRBJ2-5; 8 nucleotides match TRBD1. Germline lookup yields CDR1 GTSNPN and CDR2 SVGIG (reference sequence). V trimming: 4 bases; J trimming: 5 bases; junction bases outside the gene matches: 12. The CDR3 extends over 15 amino acids. CDR3 loop: CAWNPSGGRGETQYF. The CDR3 DNA sequence: TGTGCCTGGAATCCATCAGGGGGCCGTGGGGAGACCCAGTACTTC.

This clone came up a few times. V usage is TRBV2 and J usage is TRBJ1-3, with no clear D. The CDR3 totals 15 residues. V was pared by 3 bases and J by 0 bases, with 9 bases between. Germline V gene sequence: CDR1 SNHLY, CDR2 FYNNEI. CDR3 loop: CASSDGGSSGNTIYF. CDR3 nucleotides: TGTGCCAGCAGTGATGGTGGGAGCTCTGGAAACACCATATATTTT.

This clone came up a few times. This chain links TRBV4-1 with TRBJ1-1; maybe TRBD1 (5 bases). V shed 1 base and J shed 3 bases, with 12 bases lying between them. Germline assignment: CDR1 MGHRA and CDR2 YSYEKL. The CDR3 runs to 15 residues. CDR3 residues: CASSQVAGTDTEAFF. As DNA, the CDR3 is TGCGCCAGCAGCCAAGTGGCGGGGACGGACACTGAAGCTTTCTTT.

The chain combines TRBV19 with TRBJ1-2; D is ambiguous. Trimming pared 2 bases from V and 6 bases from J, leaving 7 bases between. The germline CDR1 and CDR2 sequences are LNHDA and SQIVND (reference sequence). The CDR3 consists of 12 residues. The CDR3 bases are TGTGCCAGTAGTATAAGAGGAAATGGCTACACCTTC. Translation gives CASSIRGNGYTF.

This clone was seen a few times. V and J are TRBV5-1 and TRBJ1-3; TRBD1 matches at 8 bases. There are 14 residues in the CDR3. Germline V CDR1 and CDR2: SGHRS, YFSETQ. V lost 5 bases and J lost 3; bases outside the gene matches: 4. The CDR3: CASSTTGDGNTIYF. In DNA form, the CDR3 reads TGCGCCAGCAGTACGACAGGGGATGGAAACACCATATATTTT.

In its sample, this clone was seen a few times. The chain couples TRBV5-1 to TRBJ1-4, with 8 bases matching TRBD1. Germline V lookup: CDR1 SGHRS, CDR2 YFSETQ. CDR3 size: 17 residues. The trim removed 1 base at V and 0 bases at J, leaving 5 bases unmatched. The CDR3 here is CASSLRGTGATNEKLFF. In DNA, the CDR3 is TGCGCCAGCAGCTTGAGGGGGACAGGTGCAACTAATGAAAAACTGTTTTTT.

The chain recombines TRBV9 with TRBJ1-1, with unresolved D. The CDR3 runs 13 residues. Trimming removed 4 bases at V and 4 bases at J, with 11 bases between. CDR1 is SGDLS, CDR2 YYNGEE, per germline. CDR3 in amino acids: CASSINSGTEAFF. The CDR3, as DNA: TGTGCCAGCAGCATCAACTCCGGCACTGAAGCTTTCTTT.

This chain joins TRBV9 and TRBJ2-2; TRBD2 aligns across 13 bases. Germline lookup yields CDR1 SGDLS and CDR2 YYNGEE. V trimming: 4 bases; J trimming: 4 bases; junction bases outside the gene matches: 7. CDR3 length equals 17 residues. This CDR3 reads CASSLGLAGVPTGELFF. Here the CDR3 DNA reads TGTGCCAGCAGCTTAGGACTAGCGGGGGTTCCCACCGGGGAGCTGTTTTTT.

The chain recombines TRBV6-5 with TRBJ1-1, with D perhaps TRBD1 (5 bases). The V and J ends lost 5 bases and 8 bases respectively, with 18 bases between them. CDR1 MNHEY and CDR2 SVGAGI come from the germline V gene. The CDR3 is 14 amino acids. The DNA for the CDR3 is TGTGCCAGCAGTCAACCGGGGGGAGGTGCAGAAGCTTTCTTT. Its translation: CASSQPGGGAEAFF.

The chain combines TRBV4-2 with TRBJ1-2; 7 bases are a match to TRBD1. Germline V gene data show CDR1 as LGHNA and CDR2 as YNFKEQ. Trimming cost V 0 bases and J 5 bases; bases outside gene matches: 12. The CDR3 contains 17 residues. In DNA form, the CDR3 reads TGTGCCAGCAGCCAAGATCGGGGACAGTGGGGGCAATATGGCTACACCTTC. Amino acid sequence: CASSQDRGQWGQYGYTF.

The genes are TRBV29-1 and TRBJ2-7; TRBD1 matches 8 bases. Germline CDR1 SQVTM, CDR2 ANQGSEA. V shed 6 bases, J shed 4 bases, and the junction held 5 bases outside the gene matches. The CDR3 runs to 12 residues. This CDR3 reads CSVAGGMYEQYF. The CDR3 DNA follows: TGCAGCGTCGCAGGGGGCATGTACGAGCAGTACTTC.

This clone was detected only once. V usage is TRBV5-4 and J usage is TRBJ1-1, with no clear D. With 0 bases removed from V and 0 bases from J, the gap between germline ends came to 9 bases. The CDR3 loop spans 15 amino acids. The germline gives CDR1 SGHNT, CDR2 YYREEE (reference sequence). The chain's CDR3 is CASSLVGALNTEAFF. In DNA, the CDR3 is TGTGCCAGCAGCTTGGTTGGAGCGTTGAACACTGAAGCTTTCTTT. Full variable domain (missing parts from reference TRBV5-4 and TRBJ1-1): ETGVTQSPTHLIKTRGQQVTLRCSSQSGHNTVSWYQQALGQGPQFIFQYYREEENGRGNFPPRFSGLQFPNYSSELNVNALELDDSALYLCASSLVGALNTEAFFGQGTRLTVV.

The V and J genes are TRBV7-2 and TRBJ2-7; TRBD2 aligns across 8 bases. The CDR3 has 14 amino acids. Per germline, CDR1 SGHTA and CDR2 FQGNSA. The trim removed 5 bases at V and 0 bases at J, leaving 3 bases unmatched. The DNA of the CDR3 is TGTGCCAGCAGCCCTAGCGGGCCCTCCTACGAGCAGTACTTC. It yields the protein CASSPSGPSYEQYF.

The chain joins TRBV5-1 to TRBJ1-1; 9 nucleotides line up with TRBD1. Germline V lookup: CDR1 SGHRS, CDR2 YFSETQ. With 3 bases clipped from V and 5 bases from J, the junction kept 8 bases outside the gene matches. The CDR3 runs 15 residues. For the CDR3, the DNA is TGCGCCAGCAGCTCACTCCTACAGGGGGCGACTGAAGCTTTCTTT. Its protein is CASSSLLQGATEAFF. The full variable domain, completed using reference TRBV5-1 and TRBJ1-1, is KAGVTQTPRYLIKTRGQQVTLSCSPISGHRSVSWYQQTPGQGLQFLFEYFSETQRNKGNFPGRFSGRQFSNSRSEMNVSTLELGDSALYLCASSSLLQGATEAFFGQGTRLTVV.

The rearrangement joins TRBV4-3 to TRBJ1-1, with TRBD1 as a possible D gene (5 bases). The CDR3 is 14 residues long. V dropped 4 bases and J dropped 4 bases, with 13 bases sitting between them. Germline V gene lookup returns CDR1 LGHNA and CDR2 YSLEER. The CDR3: CASSLLGVGTEAFF. The CDR3, as DNA: TGCGCCAGCAGCCTGCTAGGGGTAGGCACTGAAGCTTTCTTT.

The chain joins TRBV9 to TRBJ2-6; possible D gene TRBD2, 5 bases. This CDR3 spans 15 amino acids. Germline CDR1 and CDR2: SGDLS and YYNGEE. Trimming took 4 bases from V and 0 from J, leaving 8 bases between them. The CDR3 nucleotides read TGTGCCAGCAGCCGAGGAGGCTCTGGGGCCAACGTCCTGACTTTC. Translating it yields CASSRGGSGANVLTF.

The chain has TRBV7-8 and TRBJ2-2; weak D call: TRBD1 (6 bases). V was cut by 5 bases and J by 1 base, with 14 bases left in between. Germline CDR1 is SGHVS and CDR2 is FQNEAQ. This CDR3 is 16 amino acids long. The CDR3 reads CASSQDDRLNTGELFF. Written as DNA, the CDR3 is TGTGCCAGCAGCCAGGACGACAGGCTGAACACCGGGGAGCTGTTTTTT.

The V gene is TRBV9, the J gene TRBJ1-2, with TRBD1 matching 8 bases. The germline V gene encodes CDR1 SGDLS and CDR2 YYNGEE. After removal of 4 bases from V and 7 bases from J, the junction contained 15 bases not matched to a gene. The length of the CDR3 is 16 residues. The CDR3 DNA reads TGTGCCAGCAGCCCGGGGGGTGGCGGACAGGGACGTGGCTACACCTTC. It translates to CASSPGGGGQGRGYTF. Full variable domain (rest looked up from reference TRBV9 and TRBJ1-2): DSGVTQTPKHLITATGQRVTLRCSPRSGDLSVYWYQQSLDQGLQFLIQYYNGEERAKGNILERFSAQQFPDLHSELNLSSLELGDSALYFCASSPGGGGQGRGYTFGSGTRLTVV.

The genes are TRBV30 and TRBJ1-1, with D tentatively TRBD1 (5 bases). This CDR3 has 13 residues. V dropped 4 bases and J dropped 5 bases, with 14 bases sitting between them. Germline-derived CDR1 and CDR2 are GTSNPN and SVGIG (reference sequence). In DNA form, the CDR3 reads TGTGCCTGGATTCTGGGGGGAGGAACTGAAGCTTTCTTT. Amino acid sequence: CAWILGGGTEAFF.

This chain links TRBV5-1 with TRBJ2-3, with TRBD2 identical over 7 bases. The CDR3 contains 17 residues. Looked up from germline, CDR1 is SGHRS and CDR2 is YFSETQ. Unmatched junction bases numbered 7, after V lost 0 bases and J lost 0 bases. For the CDR3, the DNA is TGCGCCAGCAGCTTGGCTTGGAGTAGCGGGAGCACAGATACGCAGTATTTT. Its translation: CASSLAWSSGSTDTQYF.